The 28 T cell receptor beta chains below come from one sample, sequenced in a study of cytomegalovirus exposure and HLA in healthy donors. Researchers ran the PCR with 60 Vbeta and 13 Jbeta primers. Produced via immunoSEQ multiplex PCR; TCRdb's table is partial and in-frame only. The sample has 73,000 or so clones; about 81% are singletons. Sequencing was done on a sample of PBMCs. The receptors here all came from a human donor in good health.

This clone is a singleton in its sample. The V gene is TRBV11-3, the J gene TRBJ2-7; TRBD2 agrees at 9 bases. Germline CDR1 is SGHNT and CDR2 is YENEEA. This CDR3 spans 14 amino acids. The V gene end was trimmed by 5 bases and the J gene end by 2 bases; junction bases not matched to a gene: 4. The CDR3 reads CASSPTSGTYEQYF. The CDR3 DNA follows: TGTGCCAGCAGCCCGACTAGCGGCACCTACGAGCAGTACTTC.

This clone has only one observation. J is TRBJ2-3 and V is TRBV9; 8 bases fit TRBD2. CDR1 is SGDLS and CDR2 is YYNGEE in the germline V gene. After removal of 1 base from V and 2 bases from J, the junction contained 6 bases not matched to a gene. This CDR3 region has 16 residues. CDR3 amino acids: CASSVSRAGDTDTQYF. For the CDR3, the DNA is TGTGCCAGCAGCGTAAGTCGAGCGGGGGACACAGATACGCAGTATTTT.

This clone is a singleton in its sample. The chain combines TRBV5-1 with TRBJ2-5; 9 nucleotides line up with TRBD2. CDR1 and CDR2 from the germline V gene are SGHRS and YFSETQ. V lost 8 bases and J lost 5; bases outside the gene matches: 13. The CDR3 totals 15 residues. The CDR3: CASRENSGGRETQYF. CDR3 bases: TGCGCCAGTAGAGAGAATAGCGGGGGTAGGGAGACCCAGTACTTC.

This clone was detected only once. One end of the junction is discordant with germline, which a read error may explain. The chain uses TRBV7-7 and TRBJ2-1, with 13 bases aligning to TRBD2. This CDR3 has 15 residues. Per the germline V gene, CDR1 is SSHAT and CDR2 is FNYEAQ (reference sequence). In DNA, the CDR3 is TGTGCTAGCAGCCCGGGACTAGCGGGGTTCAATGAGCAGTTCTTC. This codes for CASSPGLAGFNEQFF. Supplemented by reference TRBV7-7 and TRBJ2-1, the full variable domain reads GAGVSQSPRYKVTKRGQDVTLRCDPISSHATLYWYQQALGQGPEFLTYFNYEAQPDKSGLPSDRFSAERPEGSISTLTIQRTEQRDSAMYRCASSPGLAGFNEQFFGPGTRLTVL.

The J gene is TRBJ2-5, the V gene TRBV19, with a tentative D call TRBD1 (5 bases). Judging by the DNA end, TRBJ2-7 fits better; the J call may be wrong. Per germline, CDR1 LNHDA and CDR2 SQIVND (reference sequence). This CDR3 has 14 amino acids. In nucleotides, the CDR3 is TGTGCCAGTAGTATAGTCGCAGGGCCCTACGAGCAGTACTTC. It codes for CASSIVAGPYEQYF.

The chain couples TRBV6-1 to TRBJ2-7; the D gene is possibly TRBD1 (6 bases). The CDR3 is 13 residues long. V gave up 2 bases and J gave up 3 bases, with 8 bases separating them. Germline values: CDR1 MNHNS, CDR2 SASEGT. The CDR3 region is CASSEKQGYEQYF. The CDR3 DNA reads TGTGCCAGCAGTGAAAAACAGGGCTACGAGCAGTACTTC.

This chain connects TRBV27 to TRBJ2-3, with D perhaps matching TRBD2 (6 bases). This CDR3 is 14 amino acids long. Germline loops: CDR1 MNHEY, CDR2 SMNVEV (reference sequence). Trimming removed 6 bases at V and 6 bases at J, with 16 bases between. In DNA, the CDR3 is TGTGCCAGCAGCCCGGGGCAGAGCGGGGATACGCAGTATTTT. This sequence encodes CASSPGQSGDTQYF.

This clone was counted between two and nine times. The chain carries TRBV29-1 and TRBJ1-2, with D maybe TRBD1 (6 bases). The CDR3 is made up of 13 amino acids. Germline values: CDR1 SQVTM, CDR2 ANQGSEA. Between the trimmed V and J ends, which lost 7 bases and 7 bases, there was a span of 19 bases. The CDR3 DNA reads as TGCAGCGCCCAAGCTACAGGGTCCGGTGGCTACACCTTC. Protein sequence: CSAQATGSGGYTF.

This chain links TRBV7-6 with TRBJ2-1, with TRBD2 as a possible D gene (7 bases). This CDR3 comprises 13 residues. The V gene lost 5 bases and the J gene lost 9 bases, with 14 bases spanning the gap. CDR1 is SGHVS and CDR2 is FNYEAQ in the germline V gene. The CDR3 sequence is CASSVGAGAEQFF. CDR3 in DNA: TGTGCCAGCAGCGTAGGGGCGGGGGCTGAGCAGTTCTTC.

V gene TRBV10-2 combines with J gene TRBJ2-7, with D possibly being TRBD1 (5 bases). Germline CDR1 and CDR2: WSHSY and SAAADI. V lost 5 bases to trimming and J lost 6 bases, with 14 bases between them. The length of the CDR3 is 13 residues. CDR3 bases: TGCGCCAGCAGTAGTGGCCAGGGCGCCGAGCAGTACTTC. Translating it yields CASSSGQGAEQYF.

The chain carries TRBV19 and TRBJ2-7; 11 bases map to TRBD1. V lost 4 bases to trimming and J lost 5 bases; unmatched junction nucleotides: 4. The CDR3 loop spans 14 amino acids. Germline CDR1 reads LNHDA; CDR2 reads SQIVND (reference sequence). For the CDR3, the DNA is TGTGCCAGTAGTACGGGACAGGGGGGCAACGAGCAGTACTTC. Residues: CASSTGQGGNEQYF.

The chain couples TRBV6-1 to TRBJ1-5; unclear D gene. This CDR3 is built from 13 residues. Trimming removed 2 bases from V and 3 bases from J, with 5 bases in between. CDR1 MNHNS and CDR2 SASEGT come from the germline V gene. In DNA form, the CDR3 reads TGTGCCAGCAGTGAACGGTTCAATCAGCCCCAGCATTTT. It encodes CASSERFNQPQHF.

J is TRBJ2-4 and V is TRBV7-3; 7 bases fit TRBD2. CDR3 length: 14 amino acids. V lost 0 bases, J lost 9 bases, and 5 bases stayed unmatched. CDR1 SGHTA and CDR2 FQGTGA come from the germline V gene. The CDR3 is CASSLTGGRGIQYF. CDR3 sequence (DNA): TGTGCCAGCAGCTTAACGGGGGGGAGGGGCATTCAGTACTTC.

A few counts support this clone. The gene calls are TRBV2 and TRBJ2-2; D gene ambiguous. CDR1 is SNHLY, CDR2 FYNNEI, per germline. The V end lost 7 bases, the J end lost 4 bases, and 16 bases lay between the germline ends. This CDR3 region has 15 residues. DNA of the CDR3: TGTGCCAGCACGCCGAGAGAGGCGGCCACCGGGGAGCTGTTTTTT. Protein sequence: CASTPREAATGELFF. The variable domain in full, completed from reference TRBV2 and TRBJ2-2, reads EPEVTQTPSHQVTQMGQEVILRCVPISNHLYFYWYRQILGQKVEFLVSFYNNEISEKSEIFDDQFSVERPDGSNFTLKIRSTKLEDSAMYFCASTPREAATGELFFGEGSRLTVL.

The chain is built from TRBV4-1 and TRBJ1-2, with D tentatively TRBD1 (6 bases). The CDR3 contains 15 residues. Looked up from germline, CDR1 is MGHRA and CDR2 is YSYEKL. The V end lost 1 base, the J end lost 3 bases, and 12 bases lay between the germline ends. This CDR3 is CASSQGSRGHYGYTF. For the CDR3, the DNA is TGCGCCAGCAGCCAAGGGAGCAGGGGTCACTATGGCTACACCTTC.

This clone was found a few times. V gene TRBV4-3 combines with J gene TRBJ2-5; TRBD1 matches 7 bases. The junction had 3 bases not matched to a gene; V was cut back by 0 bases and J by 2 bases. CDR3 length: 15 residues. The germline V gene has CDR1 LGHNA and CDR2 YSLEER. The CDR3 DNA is TGCGCCAGCAGCCAAGATTCGGGACAGCAAGAGACCCAGTACTTC. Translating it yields CASSQDSGQQETQYF.

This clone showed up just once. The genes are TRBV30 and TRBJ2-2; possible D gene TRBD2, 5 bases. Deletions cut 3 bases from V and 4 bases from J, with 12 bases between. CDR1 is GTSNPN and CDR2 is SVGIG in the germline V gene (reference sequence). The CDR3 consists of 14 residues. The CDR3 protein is CAWRAVVATGELFF. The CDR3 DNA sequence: TGTGCCTGGAGAGCGGTAGTGGCCACCGGGGAGCTGTTTTTT.

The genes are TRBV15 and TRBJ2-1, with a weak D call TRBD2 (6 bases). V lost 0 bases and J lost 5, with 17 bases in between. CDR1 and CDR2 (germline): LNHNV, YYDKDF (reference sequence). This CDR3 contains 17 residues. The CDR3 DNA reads TGTGCCACCAGCAGAGACTCCCGGGGGTCTCTCCACAATGAGCAGTTCTTC. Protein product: CATSRDSRGSLHNEQFF.

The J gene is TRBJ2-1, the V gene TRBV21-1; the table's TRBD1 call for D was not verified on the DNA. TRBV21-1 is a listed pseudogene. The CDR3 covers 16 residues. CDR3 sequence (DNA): TGTGCCACGGTGAGACAGGGCATAATATGGGCCAATGAGCAGTTCTTC. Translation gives CATVRQGIIWANEQFF.

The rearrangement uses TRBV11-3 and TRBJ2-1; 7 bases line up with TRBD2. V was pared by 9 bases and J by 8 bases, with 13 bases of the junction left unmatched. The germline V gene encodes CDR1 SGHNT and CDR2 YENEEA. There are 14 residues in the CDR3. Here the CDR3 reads CASKRGGGYDEQFF. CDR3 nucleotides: TGTGCCAGTAAACGTGGCGGGGGTTATGATGAGCAGTTCTTC.

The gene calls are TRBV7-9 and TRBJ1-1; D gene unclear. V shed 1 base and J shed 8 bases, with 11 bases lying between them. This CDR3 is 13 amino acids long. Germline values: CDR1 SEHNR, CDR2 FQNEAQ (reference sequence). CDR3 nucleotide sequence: TGTGCCAGCAGCTTAGGCGGCGGCCTGGAAGCTTTCTTT. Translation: CASSLGGGLEAFF.

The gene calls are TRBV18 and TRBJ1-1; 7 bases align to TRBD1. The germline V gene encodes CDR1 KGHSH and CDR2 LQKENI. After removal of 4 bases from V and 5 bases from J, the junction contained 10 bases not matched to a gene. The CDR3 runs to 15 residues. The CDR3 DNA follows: TGTGCCAGCTCACGCGAAGGACAGGTGGGGACTGAAGCTTTCTTT. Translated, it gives CASSREGQVGTEAFF.

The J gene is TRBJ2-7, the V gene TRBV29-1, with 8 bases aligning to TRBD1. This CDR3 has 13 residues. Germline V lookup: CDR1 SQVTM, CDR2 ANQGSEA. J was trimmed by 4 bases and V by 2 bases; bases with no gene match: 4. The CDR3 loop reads CSVERTGTYEQYF. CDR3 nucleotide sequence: TGCAGCGTTGAAAGGACAGGGACGTACGAGCAGTACTTC.

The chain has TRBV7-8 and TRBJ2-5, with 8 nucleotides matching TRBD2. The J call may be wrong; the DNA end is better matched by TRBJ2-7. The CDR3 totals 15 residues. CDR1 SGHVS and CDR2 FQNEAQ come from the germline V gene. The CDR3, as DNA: TGTGCCAGCAGCTTAAGGGCGGGGGGAACCTACGAGCAGTACTTC. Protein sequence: CASSLRAGGTYEQYF.

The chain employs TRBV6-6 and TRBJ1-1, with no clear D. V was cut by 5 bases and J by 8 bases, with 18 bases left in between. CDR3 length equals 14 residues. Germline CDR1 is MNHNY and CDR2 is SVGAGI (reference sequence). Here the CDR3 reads CASSNHGQSREAFF. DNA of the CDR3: TGTGCCAGCAGTAACCACGGTCAGAGCAGGGAAGCTTTCTTT.

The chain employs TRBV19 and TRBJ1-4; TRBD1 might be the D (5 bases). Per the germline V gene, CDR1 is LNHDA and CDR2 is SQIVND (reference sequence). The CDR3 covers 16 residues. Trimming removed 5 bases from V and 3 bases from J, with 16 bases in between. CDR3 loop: CASSDKRGAANEKLFF. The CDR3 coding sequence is TGTGCCAGTAGTGACAAGCGTGGGGCTGCTAATGAAAAACTGTTTTTT.

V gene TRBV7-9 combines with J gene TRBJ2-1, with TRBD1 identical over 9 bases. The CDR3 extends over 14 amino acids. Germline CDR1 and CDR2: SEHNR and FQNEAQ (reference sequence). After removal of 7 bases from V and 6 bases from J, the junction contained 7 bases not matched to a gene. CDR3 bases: TGTGCCAGCACCGCCGGGACAGGGCTCAATGAGCAGTTCTTC. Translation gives CASTAGTGLNEQFF.

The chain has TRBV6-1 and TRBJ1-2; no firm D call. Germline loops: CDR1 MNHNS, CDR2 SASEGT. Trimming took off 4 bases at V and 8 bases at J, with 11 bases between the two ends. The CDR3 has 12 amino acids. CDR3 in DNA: TGTGCCAGCAGTGGTTCATATGGCGGCTACACCTTC. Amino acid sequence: CASSGSYGGYTF.